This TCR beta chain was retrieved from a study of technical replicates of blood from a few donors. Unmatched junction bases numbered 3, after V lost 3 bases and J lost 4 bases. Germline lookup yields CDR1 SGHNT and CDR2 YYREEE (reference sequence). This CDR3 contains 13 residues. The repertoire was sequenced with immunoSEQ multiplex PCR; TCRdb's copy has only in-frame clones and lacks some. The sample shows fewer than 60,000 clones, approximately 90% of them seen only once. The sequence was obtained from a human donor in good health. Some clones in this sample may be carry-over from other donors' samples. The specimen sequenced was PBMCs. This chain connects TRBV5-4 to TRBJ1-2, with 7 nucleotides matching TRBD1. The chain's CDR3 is CASSWGQTYGYTF. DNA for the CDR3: TGTGCCAGCAGCTGGGGACAGACCTATGGCTACACCTTC. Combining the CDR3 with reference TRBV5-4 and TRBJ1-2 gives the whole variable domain ETGVTQSPTHLIKTRGQQVTLRCSSQSGHNTVSWYQQALGQGPQFIFQYYREEENGRGNFPPRFSGLQFPNYSSELNVNALELDDSALYLCASSWGQTYGYTFGSGTRLTVV.